This entry lists 8 T cell receptor beta chains sequenced from one sample in a study of control samples from healthy donors and cancer patients. Assay used: immunoSEQ multiplex PCR; TCRdb lists only in-frame clones, some missing. The data hold roughly 170,000 clones, with 90% to 95% observed a single time. The material sequenced was blood. The origin of the receptors is a man aged 18-30 years in good health.

V gene TRBV30 combines with J gene TRBJ2-1; 13 bases are a match to TRBD2. V shed 3 bases and J 9 bases; nucleotides not matched to a gene: 5. CDR1 and CDR2 from the germline V gene are GTSNPN and SVGIG (reference sequence). The CDR3 extends over 14 amino acids. CDR3 residues: CAWRAGLAGTEQFF. CDR3 coding DNA: TGTGCCTGGAGGGCGGGACTAGCGGGGACTGAGCAGTTCTTC.

The table lists this clone with a few counts. The chain couples TRBV4-1 to TRBJ1-6, with D perhaps TRBD1 (5 bases). Germline CDR1 reads MGHRA; CDR2 reads YSYEKL. The V gene lost 1 base and the J gene lost 7 bases, with 11 bases spanning the gap. This CDR3 comprises 15 residues. The CDR3 nucleotides read TGCGCCAGCAGCCAAGGGGAGACAGACAATTCACCCCTCCACTTT. Amino acid sequence: CASSQGETDNSPLHF.

The chain links TRBV11-2 to TRBJ2-3; 14 bases are shared with TRBD2. This CDR3 has 16 residues. Germline lookup yields CDR1 SGHAT and CDR2 FQNNGV. J lost 5 bases, V lost 5 bases, and 6 bases had no gene match. The CDR3: CASSTRTSGGLDTQYF. CDR3 DNA sequence: TGTGCCAGCAGCACCCGGACTAGCGGGGGGTTAGATACGCAGTATTTT.

In DNA, the CDR3 is TGCAGTGTTCAGGATCATACGCAGTATTTT. It translates to CSVQDHTQYF. The chain is built from TRBV20-1 and TRBJ2-3; D is undetermined. This CDR3 is 10 amino acids long. The germline V gene has CDR1 DFQATT and CDR2 SNEGSKA (reference sequence). Trimming pared 7 bases from V and 7 bases from J, leaving 9 bases between.

The count of this clone is one. The J gene is TRBJ2-7, the V gene TRBV6-5, with 7 bases aligning to TRBD1. V dropped 0 bases and J dropped 5; count of bases not matched to a gene: 1. Germline CDR1 is MNHEY and CDR2 is SVGAGI. The CDR3 has 13 residues. DNA for the CDR3: TGTGCCAGCAGTTACTCTCAGGGGGACGAGCAGTACTTC. It encodes CASSYSQGDEQYF.

V and J are TRBV2 and TRBJ1-6, with a weak D call TRBD1 (5 bases). CDR3 size: 14 residues. V lost 5 bases to trimming and J lost 8 bases, with 13 bases between them. From germline, CDR1 is SNHLY and CDR2 FYNNEI. The CDR3 DNA follows: TGTGCCAGCAGTCCCACTCGGGGGGATTCACCCCTCCACTTT. This translates into CASSPTRGDSPLHF.

The CDR3 bases are TGTGCCAGCAGCTCACCGGTTCTCCTTCCTTCACCCCTCCACTTT. Translating it yields CASSSPVLLPSPLHF. This chain links TRBV6-6 with TRBJ1-6; D uncertain. Trimming removed 6 bases from V and 9 bases from J, with 18 bases in between. This CDR3 region has 15 residues. Germline V CDR1 and CDR2: MNHNY, SVGAGI (reference sequence).

The chain couples TRBV4-1 to TRBJ2-5, with TRBD1 identical over 7 bases. Germline V CDR1 and CDR2: MGHRA, YSYEKL. The CDR3 covers 18 residues. V lost 4 bases to trimming and J lost 2 bases; unmatched junction nucleotides: 16. The CDR3 sequence: CASSPRQGSQIPQETQYF. Here the CDR3 DNA reads TGCGCCAGCAGCCCTCGACAGGGAAGCCAGATACCTCAAGAGACCCAGTACTTC.